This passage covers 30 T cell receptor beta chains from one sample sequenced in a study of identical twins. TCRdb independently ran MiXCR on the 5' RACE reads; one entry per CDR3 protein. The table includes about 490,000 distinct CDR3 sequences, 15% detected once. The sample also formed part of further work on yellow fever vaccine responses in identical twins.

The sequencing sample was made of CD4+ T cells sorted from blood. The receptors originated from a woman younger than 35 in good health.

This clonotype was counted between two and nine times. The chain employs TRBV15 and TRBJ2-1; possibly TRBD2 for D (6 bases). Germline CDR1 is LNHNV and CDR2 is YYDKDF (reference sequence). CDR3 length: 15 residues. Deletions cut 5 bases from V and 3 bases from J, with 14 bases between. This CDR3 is CATSRQGSGYNEQFF. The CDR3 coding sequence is TGTGCCACCAGCCGGCAGGGTAGCGGCTACAATGAGCAGTTCTTC.

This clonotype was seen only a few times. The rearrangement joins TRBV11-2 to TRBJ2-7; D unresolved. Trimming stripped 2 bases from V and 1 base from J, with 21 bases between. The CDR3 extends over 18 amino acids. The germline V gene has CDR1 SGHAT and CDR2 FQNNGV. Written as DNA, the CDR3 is TGTGCCAGCAGCTTATCTCAAGTGAGCTCACCCTTTTCCTACGAGCAGTACGTC. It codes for CASSLSQVSSPFSYEQYV.

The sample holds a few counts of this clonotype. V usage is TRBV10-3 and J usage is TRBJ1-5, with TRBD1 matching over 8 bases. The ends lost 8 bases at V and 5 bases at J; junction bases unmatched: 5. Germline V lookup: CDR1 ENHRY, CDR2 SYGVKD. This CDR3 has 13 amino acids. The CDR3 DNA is TGTGCCATCGGGGCGACAGGGGATCAGCCCCAGCATTTT. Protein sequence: CAIGATGDQPQHF.

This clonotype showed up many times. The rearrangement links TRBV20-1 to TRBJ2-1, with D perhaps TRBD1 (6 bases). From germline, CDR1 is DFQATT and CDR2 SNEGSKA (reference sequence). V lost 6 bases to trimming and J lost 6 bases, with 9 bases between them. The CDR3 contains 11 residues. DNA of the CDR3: TGCAGTGCGCCGGACAGCAATGAGCAGTTCTTC. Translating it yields CSAPDSNEQFF.

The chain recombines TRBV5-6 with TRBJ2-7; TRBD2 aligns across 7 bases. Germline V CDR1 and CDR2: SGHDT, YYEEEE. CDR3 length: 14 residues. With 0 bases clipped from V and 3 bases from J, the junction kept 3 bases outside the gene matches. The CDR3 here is CASSLAGGFYEQYF. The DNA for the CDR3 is TGTGCCAGCAGCTTGGCCGGGGGGTTCTACGAGCAGTACTTC.

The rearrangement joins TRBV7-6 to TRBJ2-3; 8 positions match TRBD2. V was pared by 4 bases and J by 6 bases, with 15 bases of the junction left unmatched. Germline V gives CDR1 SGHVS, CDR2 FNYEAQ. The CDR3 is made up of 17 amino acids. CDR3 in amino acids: CASSSRTRTSLADTQYF. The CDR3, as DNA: TGTGCCAGCAGCTCACGAACTCGGACTAGCCTGGCGGATACGCAGTATTTT. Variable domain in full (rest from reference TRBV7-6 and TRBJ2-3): GAGVSQSPRYKVTKRGQDVALRCDPISGHVSLYWYRQALGQGPEFLTYFNYEAQQDKSGLPNDRFSAERPEGSISTLTIQRTEQRDSAMYRCASSSRTRTSLADTQYFGPGTRLTVL.

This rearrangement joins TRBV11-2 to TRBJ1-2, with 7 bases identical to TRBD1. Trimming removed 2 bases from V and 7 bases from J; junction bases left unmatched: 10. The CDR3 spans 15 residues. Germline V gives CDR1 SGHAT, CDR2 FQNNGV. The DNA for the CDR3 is TGTGCCAGCAGCTTACAACTAAACACAGGGGCTGGCTACACCTTC. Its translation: CASSLQLNTGAGYTF.

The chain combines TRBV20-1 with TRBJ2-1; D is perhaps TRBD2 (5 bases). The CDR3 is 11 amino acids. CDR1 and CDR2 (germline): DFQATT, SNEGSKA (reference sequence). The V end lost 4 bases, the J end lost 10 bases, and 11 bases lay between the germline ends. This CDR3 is CSAIPGIEQFF. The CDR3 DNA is TGCAGTGCTATTCCGGGAATCGAGCAGTTCTTC.

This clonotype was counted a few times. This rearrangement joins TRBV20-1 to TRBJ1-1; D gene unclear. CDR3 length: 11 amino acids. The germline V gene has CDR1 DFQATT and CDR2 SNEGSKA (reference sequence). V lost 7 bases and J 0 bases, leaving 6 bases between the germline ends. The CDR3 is CSVELNTEAFF. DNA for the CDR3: TGCAGTGTTGAATTGAACACTGAAGCTTTCTTT.

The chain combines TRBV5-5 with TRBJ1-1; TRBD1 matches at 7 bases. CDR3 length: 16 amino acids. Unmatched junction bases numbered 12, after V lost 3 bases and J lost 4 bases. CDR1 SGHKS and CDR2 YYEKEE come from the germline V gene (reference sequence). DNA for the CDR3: TGTGCCAGCAGCTGGAGACAGGGTGGGGGAAGCACTGAAGCTTTCTTT. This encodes CASSWRQGGGSTEAFF.

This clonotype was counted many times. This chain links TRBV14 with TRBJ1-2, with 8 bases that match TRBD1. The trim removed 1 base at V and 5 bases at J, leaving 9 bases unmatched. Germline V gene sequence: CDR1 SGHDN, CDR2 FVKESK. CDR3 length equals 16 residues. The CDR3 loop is CASSQVSGTGTYGYTF. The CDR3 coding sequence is TGTGCCAGCAGCCAAGTTTCCGGGACAGGAACATATGGCTACACCTTC.

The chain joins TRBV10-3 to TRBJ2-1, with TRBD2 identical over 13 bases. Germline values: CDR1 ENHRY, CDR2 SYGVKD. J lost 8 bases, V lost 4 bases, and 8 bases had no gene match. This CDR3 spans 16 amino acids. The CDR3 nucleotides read TGTGCCATCAGTGGCCCGACTAGCGGGGGGTCGGATGAGCAGTTCTTC. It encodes CAISGPTSGGSDEQFF.

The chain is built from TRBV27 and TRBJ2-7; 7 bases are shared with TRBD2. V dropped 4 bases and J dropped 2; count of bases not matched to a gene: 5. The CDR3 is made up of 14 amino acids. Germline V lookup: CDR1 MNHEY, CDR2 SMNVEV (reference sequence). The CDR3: CASSYQRDTYEQYF. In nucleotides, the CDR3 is TGTGCCAGCAGTTATCAGCGGGATACCTACGAGCAGTACTTC.

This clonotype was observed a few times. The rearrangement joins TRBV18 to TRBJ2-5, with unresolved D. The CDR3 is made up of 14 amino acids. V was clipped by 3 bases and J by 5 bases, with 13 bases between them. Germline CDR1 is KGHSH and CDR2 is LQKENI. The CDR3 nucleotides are TGTGCCAGCTCACCTGGACGGCCTGGGGAGACCCAGTACTTC. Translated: CASSPGRPGETQYF.

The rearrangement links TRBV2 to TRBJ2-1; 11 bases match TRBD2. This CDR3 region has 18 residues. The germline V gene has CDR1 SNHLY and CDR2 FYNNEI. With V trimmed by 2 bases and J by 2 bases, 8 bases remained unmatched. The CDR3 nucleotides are TGTGCCAGCAGTGAAATAATTCTAGCGGGGGGTACCTACAATGAGCAGTTCTTC. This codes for CASSEIILAGGTYNEQFF.

In DNA, the CDR3 is TGTGCCAGCAGTCCCCGGTGGGCTGCCGGCACCGGGGAGCTGTTTTTT. Translating it yields CASSPRWAAGTGELFF. This sequence joins TRBV12-3 or TRBV12-4 and TRBJ2-2; no definite D call. The CDR3 has 16 residues. V was clipped by 5 bases and J by 4 bases, with 17 bases between them.

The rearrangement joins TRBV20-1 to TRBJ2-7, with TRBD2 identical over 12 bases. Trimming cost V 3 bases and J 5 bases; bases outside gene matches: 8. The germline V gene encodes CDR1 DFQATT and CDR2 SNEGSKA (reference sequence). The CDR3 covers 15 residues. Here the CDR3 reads CSARATSGSIHEQYF. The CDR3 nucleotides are TGCAGTGCTAGGGCGACTAGCGGGAGTATCCACGAGCAGTACTTC.

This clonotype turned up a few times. The CDR3 reads CASSLGRLAVSYNEQFF. The CDR3 nucleotides read TGTGCCAGCAGCTTGGGGCGGCTAGCGGTCTCCTACAATGAGCAGTTCTTC. The J gene is TRBJ2-1, the V gene TRBV5-5; 7 bases fit TRBD2. With 0 bases clipped from V and 0 bases from J, the junction kept 6 bases outside the gene matches. CDR3 length: 17 amino acids. CDR1 and CDR2 from the germline V gene are SGHKS and YYEKEE (reference sequence).

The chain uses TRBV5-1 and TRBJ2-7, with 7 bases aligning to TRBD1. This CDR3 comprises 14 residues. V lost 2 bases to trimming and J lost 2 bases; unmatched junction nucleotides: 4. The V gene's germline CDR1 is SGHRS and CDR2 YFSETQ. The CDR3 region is CASSFRGIPYEQYF. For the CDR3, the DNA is TGCGCCAGCAGCTTCAGGGGGATCCCCTACGAGCAGTACTTC.

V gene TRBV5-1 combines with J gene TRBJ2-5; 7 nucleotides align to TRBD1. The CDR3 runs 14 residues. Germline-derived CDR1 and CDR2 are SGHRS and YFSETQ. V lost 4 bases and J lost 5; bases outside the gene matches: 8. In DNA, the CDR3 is TGCGCCAGCAGCCGTGACAGGGTGGGGGAGACCCAGTACTTC. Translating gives CASSRDRVGETQYF.

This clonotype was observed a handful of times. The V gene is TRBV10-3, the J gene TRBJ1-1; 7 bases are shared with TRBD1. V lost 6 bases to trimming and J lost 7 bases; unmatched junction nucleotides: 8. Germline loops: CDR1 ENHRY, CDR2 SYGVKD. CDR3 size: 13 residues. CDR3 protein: CAISRDSYNEAFF. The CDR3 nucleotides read TGTGCCATCAGCCGGGACAGCTATAATGAAGCTTTCTTT.

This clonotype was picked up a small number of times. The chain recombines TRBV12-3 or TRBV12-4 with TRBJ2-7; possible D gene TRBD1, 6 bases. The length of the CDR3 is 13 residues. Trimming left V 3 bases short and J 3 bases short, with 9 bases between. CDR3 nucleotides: TGTGCCAGCAGTTTCGGACAGAACTACGAGCAGTACTTC. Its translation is CASSFGQNYEQYF.

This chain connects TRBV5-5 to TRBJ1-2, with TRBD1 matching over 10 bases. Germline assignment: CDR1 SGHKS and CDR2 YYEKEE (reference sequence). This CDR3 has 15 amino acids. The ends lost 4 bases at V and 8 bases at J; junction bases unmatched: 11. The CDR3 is CASSKTGTGEIGYTF. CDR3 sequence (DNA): TGTGCCAGCAGCAAAACCGGGACAGGGGAAATCGGCTACACCTTC.

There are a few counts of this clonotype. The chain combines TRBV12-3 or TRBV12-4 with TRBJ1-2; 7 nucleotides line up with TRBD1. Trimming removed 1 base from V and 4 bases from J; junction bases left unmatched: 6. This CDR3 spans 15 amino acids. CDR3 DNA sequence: TGTGCCAGCAGTTTAGGGGACAGCCTGCTCTATGGCTACACCTTC. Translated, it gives CASSLGDSLLYGYTF.

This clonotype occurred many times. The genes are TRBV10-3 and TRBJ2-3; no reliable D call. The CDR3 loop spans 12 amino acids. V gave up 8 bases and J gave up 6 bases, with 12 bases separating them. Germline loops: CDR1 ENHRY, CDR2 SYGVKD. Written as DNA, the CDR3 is TGTGCCATCGGTCCAGGTACTGATACGCAGTATTTT. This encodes CAIGPGTDTQYF.

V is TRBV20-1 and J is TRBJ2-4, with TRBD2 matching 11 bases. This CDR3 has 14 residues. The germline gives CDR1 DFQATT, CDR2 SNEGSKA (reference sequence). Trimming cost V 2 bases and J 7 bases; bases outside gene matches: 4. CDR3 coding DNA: TGCAGTGCTAGACGACTAGCGGGGTTGAACATTCAGTACTTC. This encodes CSARRLAGLNIQYF.

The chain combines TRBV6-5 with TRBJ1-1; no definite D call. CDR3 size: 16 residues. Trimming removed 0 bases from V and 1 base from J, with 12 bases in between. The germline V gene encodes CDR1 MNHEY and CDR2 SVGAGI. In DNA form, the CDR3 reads TGTGCCAGCAGTTACTCCCGAGGACGTCAGAACACTGAAGCTTTCTTT. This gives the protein CASSYSRGRQNTEAFF.

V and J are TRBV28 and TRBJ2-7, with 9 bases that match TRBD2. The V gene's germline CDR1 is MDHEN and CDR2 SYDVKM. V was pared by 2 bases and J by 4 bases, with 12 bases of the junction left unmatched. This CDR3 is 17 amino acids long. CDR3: CASSLGAGGNLGYEQYF. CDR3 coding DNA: TGTGCCAGCAGTTTAGGAGCGGGAGGCAATCTGGGGTACGAGCAGTACTTC.

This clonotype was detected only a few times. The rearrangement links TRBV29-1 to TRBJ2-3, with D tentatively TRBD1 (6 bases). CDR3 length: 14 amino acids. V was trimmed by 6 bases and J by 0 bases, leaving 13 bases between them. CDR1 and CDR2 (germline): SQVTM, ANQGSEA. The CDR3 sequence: CSVVVRGSTDTQYF. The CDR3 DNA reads TGCAGCGTCGTTGTCAGGGGTAGCACAGATACGCAGTATTTT.

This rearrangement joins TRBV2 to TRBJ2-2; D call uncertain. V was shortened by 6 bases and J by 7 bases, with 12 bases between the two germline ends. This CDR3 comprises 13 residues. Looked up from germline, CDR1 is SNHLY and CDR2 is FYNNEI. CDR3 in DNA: TGTGCCAGCAGGTCGCTTTTTAACGGGGAGCTGTTTTTT. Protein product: CASRSLFNGELFF.